This TCR beta chain was captured by sequencing in a study of technical replicates of blood from a few donors. Assay: immunoSEQ multiplex PCR; the TCRdb copy retains only in-frame clones and omits some. In the table there are over 60,000 clones, 90% to 95% of which are singletons. The V segment lost 8 bases and the J segment 0 bases; nucleotides outside the gene matches: 14. CDR1 and CDR2 (germline): MGHDK, SYGVNS. This CDR3 has 17 amino acids. This TCR was recovered from a human donor in good health. The genes are TRBV25-1 and TRBJ2-5; 8 bases match TRBD1. Sample: T cells isolated from PBMCs. In nucleotides, the CDR3 is TGTGCCAGCGCCCGACCCCAGGGGGCCAAGTACCAAGAGACCCAGTACTTC. This translates into CASARPQGAKYQETQYF.